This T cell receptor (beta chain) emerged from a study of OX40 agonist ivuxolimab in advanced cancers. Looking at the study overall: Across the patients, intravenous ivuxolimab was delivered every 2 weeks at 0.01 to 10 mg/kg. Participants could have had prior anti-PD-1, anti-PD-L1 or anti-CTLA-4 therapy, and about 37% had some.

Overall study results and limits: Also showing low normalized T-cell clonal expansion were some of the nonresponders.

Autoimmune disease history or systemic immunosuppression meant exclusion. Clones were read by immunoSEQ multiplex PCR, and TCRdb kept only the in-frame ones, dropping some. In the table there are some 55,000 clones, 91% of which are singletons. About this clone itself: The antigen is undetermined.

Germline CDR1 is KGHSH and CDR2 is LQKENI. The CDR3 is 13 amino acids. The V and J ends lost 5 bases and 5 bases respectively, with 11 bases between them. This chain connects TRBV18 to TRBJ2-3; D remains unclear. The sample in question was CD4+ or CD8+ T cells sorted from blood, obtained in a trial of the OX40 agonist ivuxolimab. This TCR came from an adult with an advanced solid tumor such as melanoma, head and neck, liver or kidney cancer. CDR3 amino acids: CASSMAKGDTQYF. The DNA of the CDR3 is TGTGCCAGCTCAATGGCGAAGGGAGATACGCAGTATTTT.